Presented here are 21 T cell receptor beta chains from one specimen sequenced in a study of T-cell reconstitution after alpha-beta-depleted transplantation in children. Molecular barcoding with unique molecular identifiers was used for the TCRbeta library. Each CDR3 protein is one row after TCRdb ran MiXCR on the PCR reads. The data hold 750,000 to 950,000 distinct CDR3 sequences, with 15% to 20% observed a single time. The sample here was PBMCs, mostly from graft donor cells, taken 360 days after TCRalphabeta/CD19-depleted stem cell transplant. These receptors came from a male patient younger than 18 who had a stem cell transplant for acute lymphoblastic leukemia, so the T cells may come from the graft donor.

The sample holds a few counts of this clonotype. The genes are TRBV12-3 or TRBV12-4 and TRBJ1-3; D uncertain. This CDR3 region has 16 residues. V was cut by 3 bases and J by 0 bases, with 12 bases left in between. DNA of the CDR3: TGTGCCAGCAGTTTTAATCCGGGGAGCTCTGGAAACACCATATATTTT. It yields the protein CASSFNPGSSGNTIYF.

This clonotype was detected ten times or more. This chain links TRBV7-3 with TRBJ2-7; 11 bases match TRBD2. Germline lookup yields CDR1 SGHTA and CDR2 FQGTGA. The junction had 8 bases not matched to a gene; V was cut back by 2 bases and J by 2 bases. The CDR3 has 17 residues. This chain's CDR3 is CASSLLGLAEITYEQYF. The DNA for the CDR3 is TGTGCCAGCAGCTTACTGGGACTAGCGGAGATAACCTACGAGCAGTACTTC.

The chain recombines TRBV20-1 with TRBJ2-2; 15 bases are shared with TRBD2. The CDR3 loop spans 18 amino acids. Germline CDR1 reads DFQATT; CDR2 reads SNEGSKA (reference sequence). V dropped 2 bases and J dropped 4; count of bases not matched to a gene: 8. The CDR3 is CSARSGLAGGRVTGELFF. The DNA of the CDR3 is TGCAGTGCTAGATCGGGACTAGCGGGGGGCCGGGTCACCGGGGAGCTGTTTTTT.

This clonotype has more than one count but fewer than ten. V and J are TRBV28 and TRBJ1-2; D may be TRBD1 (5 bases). V was clipped by 6 bases and J by 6 bases, with 20 bases between them. Germline V CDR1 and CDR2: MDHEN, SYDVKM. The CDR3 contains 15 residues. The CDR3 is CASSTAGRPLHGYTF. CDR3 DNA sequence: TGTGCCAGCAGCACTGCAGGGAGGCCACTTCATGGCTACACCTTC.

By proportion, this clonotype is medium-sized. This sequence joins TRBV7-9 and TRBJ2-3; 8 bases map to TRBD2. The CDR3 is made up of 18 amino acids. Germline V gives CDR1 SEHNR, CDR2 FQNEAQ (reference sequence). The ends lost 3 bases at V and 0 bases at J; junction bases unmatched: 11. The CDR3 loop reads CASSFRSRGRLSTDTQYF. DNA of the CDR3: TGTGCCAGCAGCTTTAGGTCTCGCGGGAGGTTGAGCACAGATACGCAGTATTTT.

This clonotype was counted only a few times. The gene calls are TRBV9 and TRBJ2-7, with D tentatively TRBD1 (6 bases). In germline, CDR1 is SGDLS, CDR2 YYNGEE. The CDR3 consists of 15 residues. V lost 4 bases to trimming and J lost 0 bases, with 14 bases between them. The chain's CDR3 is CASSLTQGLSYEQYF. CDR3 nucleotides: TGTGCCAGCAGCCTTACACAGGGTCTCTCCTACGAGCAGTACTTC.

The chain links TRBV9 to TRBJ2-2; D not certain. This CDR3 has 11 amino acids. Germline V gene data show CDR1 as SGDLS and CDR2 as YYNGEE. The V end was cut by 6 bases, the J end by 7 bases, with 7 bases between. The DNA for the CDR3 is TGTGCCAGCACCCTTGACGGGGAGCTGTTTTTT. It encodes CASTLDGELFF.

This clonotype was seen only a few times. The genes are TRBV12-3 or TRBV12-4 and TRBJ2-5; D is ambiguous. The V gene lost 3 bases and the J gene lost 0 bases, with 5 bases spanning the gap. The CDR3 is 13 residues long. The CDR3 sequence: CASSFEYQETQYF. CDR3 nucleotides: TGTGCCAGCAGTTTCGAGTACCAAGAGACCCAGTACTTC.

This chain uses TRBV29-1 with TRBJ2-7; 14 bases are a match to TRBD2. With V trimmed by 0 bases and J by 5 bases, 6 bases remained unmatched. The CDR3 sequence is 16 residues long. Germline CDR1 and CDR2: SQVTM and ANQGSEA. The CDR3, as DNA: TGCAGCGTTGAAGATGGATCGGGACTAGCGGGAGACGAGCAGTACTTC. Amino acids: CSVEDGSGLAGDEQYF.

This clonotype was found a few times. The rearrangement links TRBV6-1 to TRBJ1-5; no clear D. Deletions cut 7 bases from V and 6 bases from J, with 7 bases between. CDR3 length: 11 amino acids. Germline assignment: CDR1 MNHNS and CDR2 SASEGT. Here the CDR3 DNA reads TGTGCCAGCAATGAGGTTCAGCCCCAGCATTTT. Protein sequence: CASNEVQPQHF.

This clonotype was counted only a few times. The CDR3 nucleotides read TGTGCCAGCAGCTTAGACGAGAGGCTAGGTTCGCAGTATTTT. This sequence encodes CASSLDERLGSQYF. The rearrangement links TRBV7-6 to TRBJ2-3, with no clear D. The germline gives CDR1 SGHVS, CDR2 FNYEAQ. This CDR3 region has 14 residues. V gave up 1 base and J gave up 10 bases, with 15 bases separating them.

A note on this clonotype: It may be a read error: a sequence one base away is much more abundant. The chain has TRBV7-7 and TRBJ2-4; 9 bases are shared with TRBD1. The CDR3 has 13 amino acids. Per germline, CDR1 SSHAT and CDR2 FNYEAQ (reference sequence). With V trimmed by 5 bases and J by 9 bases, 5 bases remained unmatched. The CDR3 nucleotides are TGTGCCAGCAGCCTGGGACAGGGAACCATTCAGTACTTC. Amino acids: CASSLGQGTIQYF. Variable domain in full (rest from reference TRBV7-7 and TRBJ2-4): GAGVSQSPRYKVTKRGQDVTLRCDPISSHATLYWYQQALGQGPEFLTYFNYEAQPDKSGLPSDRFSAERPEGSISTLTIQRTEQRDSAMYRCASSLGQGTIQYFGAGTRLSVL.

This chain connects TRBV5-1 to TRBJ2-5; unclear D gene. The V and J ends lost 0 bases and 0 bases respectively, with 12 bases between them. The CDR3 has 16 residues. Germline V lookup: CDR1 SGHRS, CDR2 YFSETQ. The CDR3 DNA reads as TGCGCCAGCAGCTTGGAGCTGGCCACATACCAAGAGACCCAGTACTTC. The encoded protein is CASSLELATYQETQYF.

The chain is built from TRBV5-1 and TRBJ2-1; D remains unclear. Trimming shortened V by 4 bases and J by 2 bases, and 13 bases separated the two germline ends. The length of the CDR3 is 15 residues. In germline, CDR1 is SGHRS, CDR2 YFSETQ. The CDR3 DNA is TGCGCCAGCAGCCCAAGTGGCCCCACCTACAATGAGCAGTTCTTC. It specifies CASSPSGPTYNEQFF.

The sample holds a few counts of this clonotype. V gene TRBV10-2 combines with J gene TRBJ2-5, with D unresolved. This CDR3 contains 12 residues. Germline CDR1 and CDR2: WSHSY and SAAADI. The V and J ends lost 4 bases and 5 bases respectively, with 8 bases between them. As DNA, the CDR3 is TGCGCCAGCAGTGGGGTCCGGGAGACCCAGTACTTC. As protein: CASSGVRETQYF.

This clonotype was picked up a small number of times. J is TRBJ2-7 and V is TRBV7-3; D is possibly TRBD2 (5 bases). This CDR3 is built from 11 residues. Trimming removed 10 bases at V and 2 bases at J, with 9 bases between. Per the germline V gene, CDR1 is SGHTA and CDR2 is FQGTGA. The CDR3 nucleotides are TGTGCCAATGGAGGCGCCTACGAGCAGTACTTC. Residues: CANGGAYEQYF.

The J gene is TRBJ2-6, the V gene TRBV13; weak D call: TRBD1 (6 bases). Germline values: CDR1 PRHDT, CDR2 FYEKMQ (reference sequence). Trimming stripped 7 bases from V and 3 bases from J, with 16 bases between. There are 16 residues in the CDR3. The CDR3 loop is CASTPNGGDGANVLTF. Here the CDR3 DNA reads TGTGCCAGCACCCCAAATGGGGGCGATGGGGCCAACGTCCTGACTTTC.

The chain combines TRBV11-2 with TRBJ2-5; the D is unclear. This CDR3 has 17 amino acids. V was shortened by 4 bases and J by 5 bases, with 23 bases between the two germline ends. The germline CDR1 and CDR2 sequences are SGHAT and FQNNGV. DNA for the CDR3: TGTGCCAGCAGCTCTAATCGGTATTCACCATCCCAGGAGACCCAGTACTTC. This sequence encodes CASSSNRYSPSQETQYF.

This chain links TRBV6-2 or TRBV6-3 with TRBJ2-1; 10 bases agree with TRBD2. The V segment lost 0 bases and the J segment 9 bases; nucleotides outside the gene matches: 8. Looked up from germline, CDR1 is MNHEY and CDR2 is SVGEGT. CDR3 length: 16 residues. The CDR3 loop is CASSYSQAGGKVEQFF. For the CDR3, the DNA is TGTGCCAGCAGTTACTCGCAAGCGGGAGGGAAGGTTGAGCAGTTCTTC.

In this sample, this clonotype turned up many times. This chain uses TRBV15 with TRBJ2-2; D may be TRBD1 (6 bases). Germline CDR1 LNHNV, CDR2 YYDKDF (reference sequence). This CDR3 comprises 15 residues. V shed 1 base and J shed 5 bases, with 11 bases lying between them. CDR3 sequence (DNA): TGTGCCACCAGCAGAGCCAGGGGCAGGACCGGGGAGCTGTTTTTT. Its translation: CATSRARGRTGELFF.

This clonotype was recorded at least ten times. V is TRBV20-1 and J is TRBJ2-3; TRBD2 is a possible D gene (5 bases). Trimming left V 5 bases short and J 2 bases short, with 14 bases between. Germline V gene data show CDR1 as DFQATT and CDR2 as SNEGSKA (reference sequence). The CDR3 loop spans 14 amino acids. CDR3 amino acids: CSADARRATDTQYF. In nucleotides, the CDR3 is TGCAGTGCTGACGCAAGGCGGGCCACAGATACGCAGTATTTT.